The 18 T cell receptor beta chains listed next were all sequenced from one sample in a study of a mutant IDH1 vaccine in newly diagnosed glioma. The protocol was immunoSEQ multiplex PCR, while the TCRdb copy is restricted to in-frame clones and leaves out a portion. Among some 30,000 clones listed, nearly 90% were seen once. Time point here: week 11, during vaccination. Every vaccine dose comprised 300 ug of mutant IDH1 20-mer peptide plus topical imiquimod. Their antigens are not known. The sample here was PBMCs, taken from a glioma patient whose treatment included an IDH1 peptide vaccine. The source of these receptors is a man in his late teens or twenties with glioma.

Here the CDR3 reads CASSGRTGLDTQYF. CDR3 bases: TGTGCCAGCAGCGGCCGAACAGGGTTGGATACGCAGTATTTT. The chain links TRBV9 to TRBJ2-3, with D possibly TRBD1 on 6 matching bases. Germline lookup yields CDR1 SGDLS and CDR2 YYNGEE. The CDR3 has 14 residues. Trimming shortened V by 3 bases and J by 6 bases, and 14 bases separated the two germline ends.

CDR3 sequence (DNA): TGTGCCAGCAGCGCTCAAGCGGGAGGCCAAGAGACCCAGTACTTC. This translates into CASSAQAGGQETQYF. The chain is built from TRBV9 and TRBJ2-5; 9 nucleotides match TRBD2. The CDR3 is 15 amino acids. The V segment lost 3 bases and the J segment 1 base; nucleotides outside the gene matches: 4. Germline CDR1 and CDR2: SGDLS and YYNGEE.

The rearrangement uses TRBV6-5 and TRBJ1-2; no clear D gene. The V end was cut by 6 bases, the J end by 2 bases, with 10 bases between. CDR3 length: 13 residues. Germline V lookup: CDR1 MNHEY, CDR2 SVGAGI. CDR3 sequence: CASSPWENYGYTF. As DNA, the CDR3 is TGTGCCAGCAGCCCCTGGGAAAACTATGGCTACACCTTC.

The J gene is TRBJ2-7, the V gene TRBV4-2, with D perhaps matching TRBD2 (6 bases). CDR3 size: 12 residues. CDR1 is LGHNA and CDR2 is YNFKEQ in the germline V gene. V lost 1 base and J lost 12, with 13 bases in between. The CDR3 bases are TGTGCCAGCAGCCAAGTGTCCAAGGGACTGTACTTC. Its protein product is CASSQVSKGLYF.

The CDR3 loop reads CASRRDRRSGNTIYF. The DNA of the CDR3 is TGTGCCAGCAGGCGGGACAGGCGCTCTGGAAACACCATATATTTT. This chain links TRBV7-8 with TRBJ1-3; 8 bases fit TRBD1. The junction had 4 bases not matched to a gene; V was cut back by 6 bases and J by 0 bases. Germline CDR1 SGHVS, CDR2 FQNEAQ. This CDR3 is built from 15 residues.

The chain employs TRBV4-1 and TRBJ1-2; D is ambiguous. Germline V gives CDR1 MGHRA, CDR2 YSYEKL. There are 14 residues in the CDR3. Trimming took 1 base from V and 6 from J, leaving 12 bases between them. The CDR3 protein is CASSQVGAVDGYTF. For the CDR3, the DNA is TGCGCCAGCAGCCAAGTAGGTGCAGTGGATGGCTACACCTTC.

This clone was found a few times. V is TRBV5-1 and J is TRBJ2-5, with D uncertain. This CDR3 is 13 amino acids long. Germline V CDR1 and CDR2: SGHRS, YFSETQ. V was cut by 1 base and J by 3 bases, with 7 bases left in between. This chain's CDR3 is CASSLPAEETQYF. As DNA, the CDR3 is TGCGCCAGCAGCTTGCCGGCGGAAGAGACCCAGTACTTC.

The J gene is TRBJ2-3, the V gene TRBV9; D ambiguous. Trimming removed 2 bases from V and 3 bases from J, with 10 bases in between. CDR1 is SGDLS and CDR2 is YYNGEE in the germline V gene. The CDR3 runs 14 residues. As DNA, the CDR3 is TGTGCCAGCAGCGTGAAGGGTCAGACAGATACGCAGTATTTT. Its translation: CASSVKGQTDTQYF.

This clone was observed a handful of times. The V and J genes are TRBV19 and TRBJ2-6; unclear D gene. The CDR3 length is 14 residues. The germline V and J ends were trimmed by 8 bases and 0 bases, with 8 bases remaining between them. The germline CDR1 and CDR2 sequences are LNHDA and SQIVND (reference sequence). CDR3 nucleotide sequence: TGTGCCAGTCTCCGGCGCTCTGGGGCCAACGTCCTGACTTTC. It codes for CASLRRSGANVLTF.

The rearrangement links TRBV7-8 to TRBJ1-1, with 7 bases lining up with TRBD1. CDR1 SGHVS and CDR2 FQNEAQ come from the germline V gene. This CDR3 has 14 residues. Trimming at V came to 3 bases and at J to 1 base, leaving 2 bases not matched to a gene. The CDR3 DNA reads TGTGCCAGCAGCTTGGACAGGTGGAACACTGAAGCTTTCTTT. This sequence encodes CASSLDRWNTEAFF.

The chain combines TRBV30 with TRBJ2-2; 7 nucleotides align to TRBD2. The CDR3 loop spans 14 amino acids. CDR1 is GTSNPN, CDR2 SVGIG, per germline (reference sequence). V trimming: 3 bases; J trimming: 7 bases; junction bases outside the gene matches: 8. In DNA, the CDR3 is TGTGCCTGGAGACGCGGGAGCGTGAACGGGGAGCTGTTTTTT. This codes for CAWRRGSVNGELFF.

The chain uses TRBV5-1 and TRBJ2-3; TRBD1 might be the D (6 bases). CDR3 size: 15 residues. The germline gives CDR1 SGHRS, CDR2 YFSETQ. Trimming cost V 0 bases and J 3 bases, with 11 bases left between them. The CDR3 bases are TGCGCCAGCAGCTTGGTGGGCAGGGGAACAGATACGCAGTATTTT. Protein sequence: CASSLVGRGTDTQYF.

This chain links TRBV11-2 with TRBJ2-7, with 10 bases matching TRBD2. Per germline, CDR1 SGHAT and CDR2 FQNNGV. V gave up 2 bases and J gave up 3 bases; unmatched junction bases: 7. The CDR3 is 16 amino acids. The CDR3 region is CASSLLPSGSVYEQYF. In DNA, the CDR3 is TGTGCCAGCAGCTTACTCCCTAGCGGGAGTGTCTACGAGCAGTACTTC. The entire variable domain, with the rest obtained from reference TRBV11-2 and TRBJ2-7, is as follows: EAGVAQSPRYKIIEKRQSVAFWCNPISGHATLYWYQQILGQGPKLLIQFQNNGVVDDSQLPKDRFSAERLKGVDSTLKIQPAKLEDSAVYLCASSLLPSGSVYEQYFGPGTRLTVT.

The CDR3 protein is CASSFQETQYF. The CDR3 nucleotides are TGTGCCAGCAGCTTCCAAGAGACCCAGTACTTC. This chain joins TRBV21-1 and TRBJ2-5. TRBV21-1 represents a pseudogene. The CDR3 spans 11 residues.

CDR3 sequence reads: CASSVGLGPSNYGYTF. The CDR3, as DNA: TGTGCCAGCAGCGTAGGACTGGGGCCATCTAACTATGGCTACACCTTC. The chain has TRBV9 and TRBJ1-2; a possible D gene is TRBD1 (5 bases). Germline V CDR1 and CDR2: SGDLS, YYNGEE. The CDR3 loop spans 16 amino acids. Trimming stripped 0 bases from V and 0 bases from J, with 12 bases between.

This clone was recorded only once. This sequence joins TRBV4-2 and TRBJ1-1; D is possibly TRBD1 (6 bases). V shed 4 bases and J shed 1 base, with 13 bases lying between them. This CDR3 spans 15 amino acids. Germline CDR1 LGHNA, CDR2 YNFKEQ. CDR3 DNA sequence: TGTGCCAGCAGCCGAGAGGGACATTCGAACACTGAAGCTTTCTTT. It encodes CASSREGHSNTEAFF.

This chain links TRBV4-1 with TRBJ2-5; 10 nucleotides line up with TRBD1. V shed 3 bases, J shed 5 bases, and the junction held 6 bases outside the gene matches. CDR3 length: 15 residues. Germline CDR1 is MGHRA and CDR2 is YSYEKL. The DNA for the CDR3 is TGCGCCAGCAGCCACGGGACAGGGGAAAGGGAGACCCAGTACTTC. Protein product: CASSHGTGERETQYF.

The chain is built from TRBV6-1 and TRBJ2-7; D remains unclear. The CDR3 sequence is 15 residues long. CDR1 is MNHNS and CDR2 is SASEGT in the germline V gene. V lost 1 base, J lost 2 bases, and 12 bases lay in between. CDR3: CASSEEATSPYEQYF. CDR3 nucleotide sequence: TGTGCCAGCAGTGAAGAGGCCACAAGTCCCTACGAGCAGTACTTC.